These 21 T cell receptor beta chains came from one sample sequenced in a study of monozygotic twins with inflammatory bowel disease. TCRdb reprocessed the 5' RACE reads and reports one entry per CDR3 protein, with no DNA. The sample spans about 210,000 distinct CDR3 sequences; the ten largest clones claim roughly 7.7%. Sequenced material: blood. The receptors originated from a human donor with ulcerative colitis or Crohn's disease, or a healthy co-twin of an affected twin (not recorded which).

V gene TRBV28 combines with J gene TRBJ1-4; TCRdb gives TRBD1 as the D gene, but with no DNA this cannot be confirmed. The length of the CDR3 is 13 residues. Germline lookup yields CDR1 MDHEN and CDR2 SYDVKM. CDR3 amino acids: CASRLGQSVILFF.

CDR3 loop: CASSPRVSGTEAFF. The chain has TRBV4-3 and TRBJ1-1. In germline, CDR1 is LGHNA, CDR2 YSLEER. This CDR3 is built from 14 residues.

The chain links TRBV28 to TRBJ2-3. CDR3 size: 11 residues. Germline V gene lookup returns CDR1 MDHEN and CDR2 SYDVKM. The CDR3 is CASTSADTQYF.

The chain recombines TRBV12-3 or TRBV12-4 with TRBJ2-1; as DNA is missing, the TRBD2 call by TCRdb cannot be tested. The CDR3 spans 17 residues. CDR3 residues: CASSPPLRVSPGREQFF.

The chain has TRBV4-1 and TRBJ2-2; lacking DNA, the TRBD1 call made by TCRdb goes unchecked. Looked up from germline, CDR1 is MGHRA and CDR2 is YSYEKL. The CDR3 is 16 residues long. CDR3 sequence reads: CASSQDPQGNTGELFF.

This sequence joins TRBV5-1 and TRBJ2-7; TCRdb lists TRBD1, though no DNA is available to test this call. There are 15 residues in the CDR3. Germline assignment: CDR1 SGHRS and CDR2 YFSETQ. The CDR3: CASSFGQGETYEQYF.

The V and J genes are TRBV20-1 and TRBJ2-3. CDR3 size: 13 residues. The V gene's germline CDR1 is DFQATT and CDR2 SNEGSKA (reference sequence). The chain's CDR3 is CSARDPWRDTQYF.

J is TRBJ1-4 and V is TRBV5-4. The CDR3 contains 14 residues. Germline V gene sequence: CDR1 SGHNT, CDR2 YYREEE (reference sequence). The CDR3 sequence is CASSATATNEKLFF.

The rearrangement joins TRBV14 to TRBJ1-1; TCRdb's D call of TRBD1 is untestable without DNA. CDR1 is SGHDN, CDR2 FVKESK, per germline. The CDR3 loop spans 17 amino acids. Here the CDR3 reads CASSQDPGVMGNTEAFF.

The CDR3 reads CASSSSLTDTQYF. V usage is TRBV12-3 or TRBV12-4 and J usage is TRBJ2-3. CDR3 length: 13 amino acids.

The CDR3 sequence: CSARDFSGETYEQYF. V gene TRBV20-1 combines with J gene TRBJ2-7; TCRdb selects TRBD2, and the lack of DNA leaves this call unchecked. CDR3 length equals 15 residues. Germline lookup yields CDR1 DFQATT and CDR2 SNEGSKA (reference sequence).

V is TRBV4-1 and J is TRBJ2-1; TCRdb outputs TRBD2, but without DNA this stays unchecked. The length of the CDR3 is 13 residues. Germline CDR1 reads MGHRA; CDR2 reads YSYEKL. CDR3 region: CASSQDELASRFF.

V usage is TRBV27 and J usage is TRBJ2-7; TCRdb reports TRBD2, a call that lacks DNA to check it against. The germline gives CDR1 MNHEY, CDR2 SMNVEV (reference sequence). The CDR3 is 16 residues long. The CDR3 loop is CASRRLAGDSSYEQYF.

The chain uses TRBV19 and TRBJ1-1. The CDR3 is made up of 13 amino acids. CDR1 LNHDA and CDR2 SQIVND come from the germline V gene (reference sequence). Here the CDR3 reads CASRVSLNTEAFF.

The chain uses TRBV27 and TRBJ2-7; no DNA is available, so the TRBD1 call from TCRdb remains unchecked. The CDR3 consists of 13 residues. Per the germline V gene, CDR1 is MNHEY and CDR2 is SMNVEV (reference sequence). The CDR3 sequence is CASKETGSYEQYF.

The rearrangement joins TRBV30 to TRBJ2-5. The V gene's germline CDR1 is GTSNPN and CDR2 SVGIG (reference sequence). The CDR3 length is 12 residues. CDR3 loop: CAWMNVGETQYF. Using reference TRBV30 and TRBJ2-5 for the parts outside the CDR3, the full variable domain is SQTIHQWPATLVQPVGSPLSLECTVEGTSNPNLYWYRQAAGRGLQLLFYSVGIGQISSEVPQNLSASRPQDRQFILSSKKLLLSDSGFYLCAWMNVGETQYFGPGTRLLVL.

This chain links TRBV7-6 with TRBJ2-1; TCRdb outputs TRBD2, but without DNA this stays unchecked. The CDR3 is 17 residues long. Germline assignment: CDR1 SGHVS and CDR2 FNYEAQ. CDR3 residues: CASSSSRTSGGFNEQFF.

The chain couples TRBV5-4 to TRBJ2-7; absent DNA, TCRdb's TRBD1 call cannot be checked. The germline V gene has CDR1 SGHNT and CDR2 YYREEE (reference sequence). CDR3 length: 16 residues. The chain's CDR3 is CASSLAGGSGTYEQYF.

The chain links TRBV7-2 to TRBJ1-1; TCRdb returns TRBD1, unconfirmable since there is no DNA. Germline loops: CDR1 SGHTA, CDR2 FQGNSA. This CDR3 region has 14 residues. CDR3: CASATGGGDTEAFF. Full variable domain (remainder filled in from reference TRBV7-2 and TRBJ1-1): GAGVSQSPSNKVTEKGKDVELRCDPISGHTALYWYRQSLGQGLEFLIYFQGNSAPDKSGLPSDRFSAERTGGSVSTLTIQRTQQEDSAVYLCASATGGGDTEAFFGQGTRLTVV.

This sequence joins TRBV6-5 and TRBJ2-2; TCRdb's D gene call, TRBD1, goes unchecked for lack of DNA. The CDR3 spans 17 residues. Germline V gene lookup returns CDR1 MNHEY and CDR2 SVGAGI. The CDR3 region is CASSYSSGGIRTGELFF.

V gene TRBV7-2 combines with J gene TRBJ2-3; TCRdb picks TRBD2, but there is no DNA to check that call. Germline CDR1 reads SGHTA; CDR2 reads FQGNSA. The CDR3 has 16 residues. The CDR3 sequence: CASSLGVAGGQDTQYF.